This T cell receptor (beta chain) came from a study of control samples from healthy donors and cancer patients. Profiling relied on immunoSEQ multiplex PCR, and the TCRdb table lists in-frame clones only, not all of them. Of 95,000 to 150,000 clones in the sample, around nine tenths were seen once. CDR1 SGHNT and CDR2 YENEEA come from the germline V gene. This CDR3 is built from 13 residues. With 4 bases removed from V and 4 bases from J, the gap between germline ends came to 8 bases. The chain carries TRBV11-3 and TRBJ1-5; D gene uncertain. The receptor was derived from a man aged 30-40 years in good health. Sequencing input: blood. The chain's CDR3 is CASSSRPNQPQHF. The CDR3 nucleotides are TGTGCCAGCAGCTCGCGGCCGAATCAGCCCCAGCATTTT.